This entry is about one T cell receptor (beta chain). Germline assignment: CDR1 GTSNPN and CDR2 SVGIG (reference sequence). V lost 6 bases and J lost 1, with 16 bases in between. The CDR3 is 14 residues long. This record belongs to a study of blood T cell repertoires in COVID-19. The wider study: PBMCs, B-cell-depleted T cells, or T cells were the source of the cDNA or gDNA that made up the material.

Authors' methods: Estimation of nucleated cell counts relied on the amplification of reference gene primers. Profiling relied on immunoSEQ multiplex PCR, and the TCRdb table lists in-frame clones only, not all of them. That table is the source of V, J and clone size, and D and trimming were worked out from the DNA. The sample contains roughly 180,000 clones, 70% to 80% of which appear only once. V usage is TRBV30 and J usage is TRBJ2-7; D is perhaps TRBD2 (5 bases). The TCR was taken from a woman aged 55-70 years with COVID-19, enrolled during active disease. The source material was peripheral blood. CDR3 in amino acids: CACQEEDLSYEQYF. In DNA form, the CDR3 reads TGTGCCTGTCAAGAGGAGGACCTGTCCTACGAGCAGTACTTC.